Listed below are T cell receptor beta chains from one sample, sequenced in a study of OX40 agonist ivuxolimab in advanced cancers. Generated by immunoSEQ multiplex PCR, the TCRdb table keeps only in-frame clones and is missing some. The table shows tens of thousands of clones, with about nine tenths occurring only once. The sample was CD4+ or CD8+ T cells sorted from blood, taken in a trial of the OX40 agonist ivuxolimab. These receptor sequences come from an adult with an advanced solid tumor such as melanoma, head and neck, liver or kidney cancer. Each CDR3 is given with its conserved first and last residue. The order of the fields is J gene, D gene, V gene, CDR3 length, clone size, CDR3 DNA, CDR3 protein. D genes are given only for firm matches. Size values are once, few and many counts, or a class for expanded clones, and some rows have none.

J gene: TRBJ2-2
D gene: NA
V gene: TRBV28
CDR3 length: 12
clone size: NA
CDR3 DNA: TGTGCCAGCAGTCGGTGGGGGGGGGAGCTGTTTTTT
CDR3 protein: CASSRWGGELFF

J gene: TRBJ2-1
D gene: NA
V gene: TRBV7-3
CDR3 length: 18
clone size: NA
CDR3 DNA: TGTGCCAGCAGCCGAAAAAAAACGGGGACTCGTATTAACAATGAGCAGTTCTTC
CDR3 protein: CASSRKKTGTRINNEQFF

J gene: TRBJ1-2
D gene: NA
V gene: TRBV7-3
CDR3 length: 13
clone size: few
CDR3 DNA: TGTGCCAGCAGCTCCGGTCAGGGGCATGGCTACACCTTC
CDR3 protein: CASSSGQGHGYTF

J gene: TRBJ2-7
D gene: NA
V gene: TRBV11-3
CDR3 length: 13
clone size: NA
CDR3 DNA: TGTGCCAGCAGCTCGACTCAAGGTTACGAGCAGTACTTC
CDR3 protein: CASSSTQGYEQYF

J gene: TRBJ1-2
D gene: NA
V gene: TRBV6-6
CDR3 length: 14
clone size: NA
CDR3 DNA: TGTGCCAGCAGTTACTCGGGGGAGAGGGATGGCTACACCTTC
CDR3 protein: CASSYSGERDGYTF

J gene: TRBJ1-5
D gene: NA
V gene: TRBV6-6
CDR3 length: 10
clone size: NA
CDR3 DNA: TGTGCCAGCAGTTATCAGCCCCAGCATTTT
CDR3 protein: CASSYQPQHF

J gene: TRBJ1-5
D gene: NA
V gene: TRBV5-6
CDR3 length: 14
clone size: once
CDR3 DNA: TGTGCCAGCAGCTTGGCCAGGGGTCGACAGCCCCAGCATTTT
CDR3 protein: CASSLARGRQPQHF

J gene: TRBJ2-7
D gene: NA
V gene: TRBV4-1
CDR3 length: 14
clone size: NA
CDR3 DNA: TGCGCCAGCAGCCAAACGGGGCGAGCCTACGAGCAGTACTTC
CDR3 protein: CASSQTGRAYEQYF

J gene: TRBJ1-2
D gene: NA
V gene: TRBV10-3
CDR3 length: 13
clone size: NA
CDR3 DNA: TGTGCCATCAGTGATTTCACCGACTATGGCTACACCTTC
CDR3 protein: CAISDFTDYGYTF

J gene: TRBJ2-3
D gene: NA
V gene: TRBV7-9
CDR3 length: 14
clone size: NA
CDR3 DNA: TGTGCCAGCAGCGTTAGGAGGGCCGCAGATACGCAGTATTTT
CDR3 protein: CASSVRRAADTQYF

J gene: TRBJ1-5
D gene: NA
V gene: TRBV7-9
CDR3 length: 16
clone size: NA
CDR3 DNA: TGTGCCAGCAGCCAATCGACGGTTACGGACAATCAGCCCCAGCATTTT
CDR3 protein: CASSQSTVTDNQPQHF

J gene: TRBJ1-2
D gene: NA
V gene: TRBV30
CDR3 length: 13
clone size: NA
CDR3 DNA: TGTGCCTGGAGTGAGGACCGGCGGTATGGCTACACCTTC
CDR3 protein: CAWSEDRRYGYTF

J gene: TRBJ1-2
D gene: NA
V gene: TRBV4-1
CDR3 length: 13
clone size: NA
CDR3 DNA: TGCGCCAGCAGCCAATTACAGTCCTATGGCTACACCTTC
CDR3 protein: CASSQLQSYGYTF

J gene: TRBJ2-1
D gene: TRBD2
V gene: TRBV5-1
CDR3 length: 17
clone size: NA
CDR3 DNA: TGCGCCAGCAGAACCGGGACTAGCGGGAGATTGAGGTATGAGCAGTTCTTC
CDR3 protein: CASRTGTSGRLRYEQFF

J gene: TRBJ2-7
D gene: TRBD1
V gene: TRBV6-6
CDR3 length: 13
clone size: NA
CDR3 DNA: TGTGCCAGCGGGTCCGGGACAGCTTACGAGCAGTACTTC
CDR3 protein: CASGSGTAYEQYF

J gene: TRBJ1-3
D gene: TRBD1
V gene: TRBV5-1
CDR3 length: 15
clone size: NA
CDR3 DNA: TGCGCCAGCAGCTTGGGGACAGGAGGTGGAAACACCATATATTTT
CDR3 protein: CASSLGTGGGNTIYF

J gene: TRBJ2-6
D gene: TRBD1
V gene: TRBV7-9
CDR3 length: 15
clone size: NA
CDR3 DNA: TGTGCCAGCAGCTCTCGGACAGGGCGGGGCAACGTCCTGACTTTC
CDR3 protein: CASSSRTGRGNVLTF

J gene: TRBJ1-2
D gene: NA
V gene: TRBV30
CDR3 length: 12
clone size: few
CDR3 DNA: TGTGCCTGGAAACGGGGGAACTATGGCTACACCTTC
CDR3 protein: CAWKRGNYGYTF

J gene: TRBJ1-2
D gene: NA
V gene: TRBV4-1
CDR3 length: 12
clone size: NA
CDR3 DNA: TGCGCCAGCAGCCAAGAGGGGTATGGCTACACCTTC
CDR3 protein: CASSQEGYGYTF

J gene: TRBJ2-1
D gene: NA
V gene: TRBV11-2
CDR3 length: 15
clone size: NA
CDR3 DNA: TGTGCCAGCAGCTTAGGGCCCAACCGCCACAATGAGCAGTTCTTC
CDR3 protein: CASSLGPNRHNEQFF

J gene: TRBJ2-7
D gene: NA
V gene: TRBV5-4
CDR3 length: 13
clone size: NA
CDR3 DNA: TGTGCCAGCAGCTTGGCGACCTCCTACGAGCAGTACTTC
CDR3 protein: CASSLATSYEQYF

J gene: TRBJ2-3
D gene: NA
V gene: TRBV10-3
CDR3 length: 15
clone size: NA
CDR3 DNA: TGTGCCATCAGTGAGCTCAGACTTAGCCCAGATACGCAGTATTTT
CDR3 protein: CAISELRLSPDTQYF

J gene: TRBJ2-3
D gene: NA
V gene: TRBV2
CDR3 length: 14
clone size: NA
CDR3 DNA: TGTGCCAGCAGTGACGACCGGAGCACAGATACGCAGTATTTT
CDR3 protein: CASSDDRSTDTQYF

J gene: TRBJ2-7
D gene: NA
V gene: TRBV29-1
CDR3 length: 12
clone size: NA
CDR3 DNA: TGCAGCGTTGGGCATAGCTCCTACGAGCAGTACTTC
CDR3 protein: CSVGHSSYEQYF

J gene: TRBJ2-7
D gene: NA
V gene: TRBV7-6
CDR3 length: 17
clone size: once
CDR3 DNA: TGTGCCAGCAGCTTAGGAGGGTACTTGGACAACTCCTACGAGCAGTACTTC
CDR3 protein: CASSLGGYLDNSYEQYF

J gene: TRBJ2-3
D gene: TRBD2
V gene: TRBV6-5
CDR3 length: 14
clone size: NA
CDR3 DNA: TGTGCCACCCGACTAGCGGGATCGAGAGATACGCAGTATTTT
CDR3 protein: CATRLAGSRDTQYF

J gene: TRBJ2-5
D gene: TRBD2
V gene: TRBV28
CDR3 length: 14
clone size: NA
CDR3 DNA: TGTGCCACCCGGCTAGCGGGGACACAAGAGACCCAGTACTTC
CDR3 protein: CATRLAGTQETQYF

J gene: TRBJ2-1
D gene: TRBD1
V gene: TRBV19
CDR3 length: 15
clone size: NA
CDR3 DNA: TGTGCCAGTAGTAGGGAGGGACAGGGTCTGGGGGAGCAGTTCTTC
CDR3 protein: CASSREGQGLGEQFF

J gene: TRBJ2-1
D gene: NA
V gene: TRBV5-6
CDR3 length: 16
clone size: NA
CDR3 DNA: TGTGCCAGCAGCCCATTCGAGTCCAGAAACCCCAATGAGCAGTTCTTC
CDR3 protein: CASSPFESRNPNEQFF

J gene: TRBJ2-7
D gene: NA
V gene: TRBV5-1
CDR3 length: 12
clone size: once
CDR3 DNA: TGCGCCAGCAGCTCCTTCAGAGACGAGCAGTACTTC
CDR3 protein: CASSSFRDEQYF

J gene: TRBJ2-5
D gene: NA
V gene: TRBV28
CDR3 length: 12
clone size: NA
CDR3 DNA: TGTGCCAGTTGGGCAGAGGGGGAGACCCAGTACTTC
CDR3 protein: CASWAEGETQYF

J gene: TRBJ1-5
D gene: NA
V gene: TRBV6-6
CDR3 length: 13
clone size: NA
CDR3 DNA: TGTGCCGGAGCCGACAGCGGCAATCAGCCCCAGCATTTT
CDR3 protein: CAGADSGNQPQHF

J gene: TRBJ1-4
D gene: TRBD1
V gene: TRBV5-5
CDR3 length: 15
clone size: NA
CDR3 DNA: TGTGCCAGCAGCCCTCGGGACAGGGTAGCCGAAAAACTGTTTTTT
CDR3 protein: CASSPRDRVAEKLFF

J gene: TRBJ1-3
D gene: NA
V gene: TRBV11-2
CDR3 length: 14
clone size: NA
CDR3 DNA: TGTGCCAGCAGCCCTAGGGGGGGTGGAAACACCATATATTTT
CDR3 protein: CASSPRGGGNTIYF

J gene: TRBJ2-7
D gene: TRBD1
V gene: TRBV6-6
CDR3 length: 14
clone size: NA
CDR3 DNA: TGTGCCAGCGCACCTGGGACAGGGGTCTACGAGCAGTACTTC
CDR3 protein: CASAPGTGVYEQYF

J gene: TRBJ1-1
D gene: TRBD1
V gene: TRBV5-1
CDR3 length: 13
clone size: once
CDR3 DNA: TGCGCCAGCAGCTCCAGGGGGAGGGATGAAGCTTTCTTT
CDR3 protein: CASSSRGRDEAFF

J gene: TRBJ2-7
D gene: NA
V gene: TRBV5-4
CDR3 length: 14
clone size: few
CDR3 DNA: TGTGCCAGCAGACCCGGGGGAGGTGTCTACGAGCAGTACTTC
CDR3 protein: CASRPGGGVYEQYF

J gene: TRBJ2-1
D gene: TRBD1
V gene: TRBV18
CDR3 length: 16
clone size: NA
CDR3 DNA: TGTGCCAGCTCACCACCGGGTGGTCAGGGGGCTGGTGAGCAGTTCTTC
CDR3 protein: CASSPPGGQGAGEQFF

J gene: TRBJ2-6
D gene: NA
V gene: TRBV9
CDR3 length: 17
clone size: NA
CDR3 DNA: TGTGCCAGCAGCGAGGGGGGGCAGCACTCTGGGGCCAACGTCCTGACTTTC
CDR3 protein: CASSEGGQHSGANVLTF

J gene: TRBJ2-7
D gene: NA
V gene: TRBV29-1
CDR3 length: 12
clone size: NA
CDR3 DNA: TGCAGCGTTGGGCAGGGTGGGTACGAGCAGTACTTC
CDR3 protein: CSVGQGGYEQYF

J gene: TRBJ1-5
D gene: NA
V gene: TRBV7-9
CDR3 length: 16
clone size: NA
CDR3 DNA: TGTGCCAGCAGCCAAGATGAAATCCGAGGGAATCAGCCCCAGCATTTT
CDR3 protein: CASSQDEIRGNQPQHF